This entry is about one T cell receptor (beta chain). What it recognizes is unknown. These data are taken from a study of identical twins. Everyone who gave samples was a healthy Caucasian. General observations from the study: Insertions ran lower in abundant cord blood beta clonotypes, though not in memory repertoires. Twin pairs' shared out-of-frame alpha sequences were enriched in low generation probability.

With template switching, a universal primer site was added, and the cDNA carried unique molecular identifiers. TCRdb reanalysed the 5' RACE reads using MiXCR and keeps one entry per CDR3 protein. The sample carries approximately 230,000 distinct CDR3 sequences, about 14% recorded once. The CDR3 loop spans 15 amino acids. V lost 4 bases and J lost 0, with 11 bases in between. The germline gives CDR1 SGDLS, CDR2 YYNGEE. The sequenced material came from memory (CD45RO+) T cells sorted from blood. V and J are TRBV9 and TRBJ2-1; TRBD2 might be the D (5 bases). The TCR comes from a woman in her late teens or twenties in good health. Here the CDR3 reads CASSRTVISYNEQFF. The CDR3 bases are TGTGCCAGCAGCCGGACTGTAATCTCCTACAATGAGCAGTTCTTC.